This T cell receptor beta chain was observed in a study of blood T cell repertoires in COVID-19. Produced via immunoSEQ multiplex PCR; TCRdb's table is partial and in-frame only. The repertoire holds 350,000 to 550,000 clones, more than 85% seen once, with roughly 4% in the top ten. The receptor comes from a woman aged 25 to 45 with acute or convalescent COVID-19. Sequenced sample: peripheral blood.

The CDR3 coding sequence is TGTGCCAGCAGTTCCCGCGGACAGGGAGGAGAAGCTTTCTTT. Its protein is CASSSRGQGGEAFF. The rearrangement joins TRBV6-5 to TRBJ1-1; 8 nucleotides match TRBD1. J lost 8 bases, V lost 4 bases, and 9 bases had no gene match. The V gene's germline CDR1 is MNHEY and CDR2 SVGAGI. The CDR3 contains 14 residues.